What follows are 3 T cell receptor beta chains derived from one specimen sequenced in a study of T cells in Graves' hyperthyroidism and ophthalmopathy. The investigators amplified TCR beta CDR3 regions from RNA transcripts. The TCR CDR3 first-round RT-PCR relied on the HTBI primer set. From the multiplex PCR reads, TCRdb called clonotypes with MiXCR, one entry per CDR3 protein. The sample consists of some 500,000 distinct CDR3 sequences, approximately 25% of them appearing once. The specimen sequenced was blood. The receptors originated from a woman aged 30 to 39 with Graves' ophthalmopathy.

This clonotype was detected many times. The chain links TRBV5-1 to TRBJ1-1, with D perhaps matching TRBD1 (6 bases). The CDR3 spans 13 residues. V lost 5 bases and J 3 bases, leaving 11 bases between the germline ends. Germline CDR1 reads SGHRS; CDR2 reads YFSETQ. The CDR3: CASSPGQHTEAFF. The DNA of the CDR3 is TGCGCCAGCAGTCCGGGACAACACACTGAAGCTTTCTTT.

The rearrangement links TRBV12-3 or TRBV12-4 to TRBJ2-7; 9 bases agree with TRBD1. The CDR3 has 15 amino acids. V trimming: 4 bases; J trimming: 2 bases; junction bases outside the gene matches: 6. CDR3 DNA: TGTGCCAGCAGTTGGGGACAGGGTAACCCCTACGAGCAGTACTTC. Protein: CASSWGQGNPYEQYF.

The gene calls are TRBV19 and TRBJ1-6; no clear D. CDR3 size: 16 residues. The V end was cut by 3 bases, the J end by 0 bases, with 9 bases between. Germline V gives CDR1 LNHDA, CDR2 SQIVND (reference sequence). This chain's CDR3 is CASSILYSSYNSPLHF. CDR3 nucleotides: TGTGCCAGTAGTATTCTCTACAGCTCCTATAATTCACCCCTCCACTTT.